The T cell receptor (beta chain) under discussion was sequenced for a study of PD-1 blockade in classical Hodgkin lymphoma. Measured with immunoSEQ multiplex PCR; TCRdb has only the in-frame clones, and not every one. The sample yields 46,000 or so clones, 85% to 90% seen once. A note on this clone: Its target is not known.

Study outcomes and limitations: Individuals initiating nivolumab under 1 year after ASCT were excluded. When set against healthy donors, newly diagnosed patients were reported to show lower baseline TCR diversity.

With no exception, relapse followed autologous stem cell transplantation in all patients, and brentuximab vedotin exposure varied. This CDR3 has 19 amino acids. Per germline, CDR1 KGHSH and CDR2 LQKENI. V shed 1 base, J shed 6 bases, and the junction held 16 bases outside the gene matches. The chain joins TRBV18 to TRBJ2-2; 8 nucleotides align to TRBD2. This TCR was sampled from a human donor with classical Hodgkin lymphoma. This specimen consisted of peripheral blood mononuclear cells (PBMCs), obtained at baseline. The CDR3 DNA reads TGTGCCAGCTCACCACGCCAGACACCAGCGGGAGTAAGTCCCGGGGAGCTGTTTTTT. Encoded protein: CASSPRQTPAGVSPGELFF.